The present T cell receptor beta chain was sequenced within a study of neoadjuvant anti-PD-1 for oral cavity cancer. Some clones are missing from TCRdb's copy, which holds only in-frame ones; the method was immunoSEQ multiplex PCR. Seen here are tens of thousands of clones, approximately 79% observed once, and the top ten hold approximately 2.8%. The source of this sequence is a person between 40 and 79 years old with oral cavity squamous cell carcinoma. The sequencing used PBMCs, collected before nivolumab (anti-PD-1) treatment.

CDR3: CASILKGGGPTKETQYF. The CDR3 nucleotides are TGTGCCAGCATCCTAAAAGGGGGGGGACCAACGAAAGAGACCCAGTACTTC. The rearrangement uses TRBV7-7 and TRBJ2-5, with D maybe TRBD2 (7 bases). The CDR3 spans 17 residues. With 7 bases removed from V and 3 bases from J, the gap between germline ends came to 24 bases. Germline values: CDR1 SSHAT, CDR2 FNYEAQ (reference sequence).